This TCR beta chain comes out of a study of T cell repertoires in aging, cancer and after chemotherapy. Whole-study context: Donor ages fell into six groups from 30 or younger up to 70 or older. Repeat sampling of healthy donors over several months to years showed clear clonal overlap. Study-level findings and limits: Age-matched healthy donors had significantly more diverse, less clonal blood TCR repertoires than untreated cancer patients.

Only a few counts were recorded for this clonotype. Its antigen is not identified. TCR beta rearrangements were amplified from peripheral blood genomic DNA. The CDR3 has 11 amino acids. Germline-derived CDR1 and CDR2 are LNHDA and SQIVND (reference sequence). V shed 7 bases and J shed 4 bases, with 5 bases lying between them. Multiplex touch-down PCR with TRB-A/B primers amplified rearranged V-D-J TRB sequences. TCRdb reanalysed the multiplex PCR reads using MiXCR and keeps one entry per CDR3 protein. The sample has about 8,700 distinct CDR3 sequences, roughly a third seen once; the top ten hold around 3.3%.

The chain carries TRBV19 and TRBJ1-3; D is ambiguous. The TCR comes from a human donor in good health. Sample: blood. CDR3 coding DNA: TGTGCCAGTATTACCGGAAACACCATATATTTT. Protein product: CASITGNTIYF. Supplemented by reference TRBV19 and TRBJ1-3, the full variable domain reads DGGITQSPKYLFRKEGQNVTLSCEQNLNHDAMYWYRQDPGQGLRLIYYSQIVNDFQKGDIAEGYSVSREKKESFPLTVTSAQKNPTAFYLCASITGNTIYFGEGSWLTVV.